This entry lists 17 T cell receptor beta chains sequenced from one sample in a study of T cell repertoires in cytomegalovirus infection. MiXCR was run by TCRdb on the reads, yielding one entry per CDR3 protein. The sample holds about 140,000 distinct CDR3 sequences; roughly 6% are singletons and the top ten take roughly 17%. The sequenced sample was PBMCs. The receptors come from a human donor in good health (CMV status not recorded). Some clones in this sample may be carry-over from other donors' samples.

On this clonotype itself: A read error is likely, as this CDR3 ends without the conserved phenylalanine or tryptophan. No DNA is shown, since the ends of the CDR3 on it are uncertain; the CDR3 is the one TCRdb lists. The chain has TRBV7-9 and TRBJ1-2; the D call of TRBD1 is as the table states it, not checked on the DNA. Germline V gives CDR1 SEHNR, CDR2 FQNEAQ (reference sequence). The CDR3 extends over 12 residues, inclusive of both ends. Here the CDR3 reads CASSPQDRKAYL.

This clonotype was detected ten times or more. The V gene is TRBV7-2, the J gene TRBJ2-5; 9 bases are shared with TRBD1. The V gene end was trimmed by 5 bases and the J gene end by 2 bases; junction bases not matched to a gene: 3. Germline V gene sequence: CDR1 SGHTA, CDR2 FQGNSA. The CDR3 sequence is 14 residues long. The CDR3, as DNA: TGTGCCAGCAGCCCAGGGACAGGGCAAGAGACCCAGTACTTC. This sequence encodes CASSPGTGQETQYF.

V gene TRBV7-4 combines with J gene TRBJ2-1, with D unclear. V lost 1 base and J lost 15, with 13 bases in between. Germline V gene data show CDR1 as SGHVT and CDR2 as SQSDAQ. The CDR3 extends over 12 amino acids. CDR3 loop: CASSLELQVLFF. CDR3 bases: TGTGCCAGCAGCTTAGAGCTCCAGGTTTTGTTCTTC.

This clonotype was counted ten times or more. The chain links TRBV20-1 to TRBJ2-1; 10 bases are a match to TRBD2. CDR1 and CDR2 (germline): DFQATT, SNEGSKA (reference sequence). Losses at the gene ends were 2 bases for V and 6 bases for J; bases not matched to a gene: 1. CDR3 length: 13 residues. In DNA, the CDR3 is TGCAGTGCTAGAAGCGGGGGGGCCAATGAGCAGTTCTTC. Translated: CSARSGGANEQFF.

This clonotype was observed a handful of times. The chain uses TRBV4-2 and TRBJ1-2; D remains ambiguous. Germline CDR1 LGHNA, CDR2 YNFKEQ. V lost 0 bases, J lost 5 bases, and 7 bases lay in between. The CDR3 length is 13 residues. The CDR3: CASSQDVQYGYTF. The CDR3 nucleotides are TGTGCCAGCAGCCAAGATGTGCAGTATGGCTACACCTTC.

This clonotype has a handful of counts. This chain joins TRBV6-2 or TRBV6-3 and TRBJ2-1; D is unclear. The V gene's germline CDR1 is MNHEY and CDR2 SVGEGT. The CDR3 extends over 15 amino acids. Trimming cost V 9 bases and J 0 bases, with 15 bases left between them. The CDR3 sequence: CASVYRTSSYNEQFF. The CDR3 region has the DNA TGTGCCAGTGTTTACCGGACGAGCTCCTACAATGAGCAGTTCTTC.

This clonotype was seen at least ten times. This rearrangement joins TRBV4-2 to TRBJ1-1; D may be TRBD1 (6 bases). The germline CDR1 and CDR2 sequences are LGHNA and YNFKEQ. Between the trimmed V and J ends, which lost 3 bases and 4 bases, there was a span of 18 bases. There are 16 residues in the CDR3. The CDR3 nucleotides read TGTGCCAGCAGCCACCCACAGGGAATGGCGTCCACTGAAGCTTTCTTT. It encodes CASSHPQGMASTEAFF.

This chain links TRBV6-2 or TRBV6-3 with TRBJ2-3; possible D gene TRBD2, 5 bases. The CDR3 loop spans 14 amino acids. Germline V gives CDR1 MNHEY, CDR2 SVGEGT. Between the trimmed V and J ends, which lost 8 bases and 2 bases, there was a span of 14 bases. Here the CDR3 reads CASGESYNTDTQYF. In nucleotides, the CDR3 is TGTGCCAGCGGGGAGAGCTACAACACAGATACGCAGTATTTT.

This clonotype was seen many times. The CDR3 loop is CASSLEKNTEAFF. Written as DNA, the CDR3 is TGTGCCAGCAGCTTAGAAAAGAACACTGAAGCTTTCTTT. The chain couples TRBV7-6 to TRBJ1-1; D unresolved. Trimming removed 1 base from V and 1 base from J, with 4 bases in between. CDR1 is SGHVS and CDR2 is FNYEAQ in the germline V gene. The CDR3 totals 13 residues.

The chain carries TRBV5-7 and TRBJ2-2; D is possibly TRBD1 (6 bases). Being an ORF, TRBV5-7 has a function that is uncertain. Between the trimmed V and J ends, which lost 1 base and 4 bases, there was a span of 17 bases. This CDR3 has 17 residues. The CDR3 bases are TGTGCCAGCAGCTTGTGCGAGGCAGGGGTGAGCACCGGGGAGCTGTTTTTT. This translates into CASSLCEAGVSTGELFF.

The sample holds many counts of this clonotype. The J gene is TRBJ2-5, the V gene TRBV11-2; TRBD2 matches 7 bases. The V and J ends lost 1 base and 7 bases, in that order; junction bases with no gene match: 0. The V gene's germline CDR1 is SGHAT and CDR2 FQNNGV. The CDR3 consists of 12 residues. The CDR3 DNA follows: TGTGCCAGCAGCTTAGGGGGGGGGACCCAGTACTTC. Translation: CASSLGGGTQYF. The full variable domain, completed using reference TRBV11-2 and TRBJ2-5, is EAGVAQSPRYKIIEKRQSVAFWCNPISGHATLYWYQQILGQGPKLLIQFQNNGVVDDSQLPKDRFSAERLKGVDSTLKIQPAKLEDSAVYLCASSLGGGTQYFGPGTRLLVL.

This clonotype has just a few counts. This rearrangement joins TRBV25-1 to TRBJ2-1; perhaps TRBD1 as D (6 bases). Per the germline V gene, CDR1 is MGHDK and CDR2 is SYGVNS. V dropped 6 bases and J dropped 7 bases, with 16 bases sitting between them. The CDR3 length is 14 residues. In DNA, the CDR3 is TGTGCCAGCAGCACCCCAGGGGAAGGGAATGAGCAGTTCTTC. Residues: CASSTPGEGNEQFF.

J is TRBJ1-1 and V is TRBV7-2, with D unclear. Germline V lookup: CDR1 SGHTA, CDR2 FQGNSA. V was clipped by 3 bases and J by 1 base, with 12 bases between them. This CDR3 is built from 15 residues. This chain's CDR3 is CASSFESGENTEAFF. CDR3 bases: TGTGCCAGCAGCTTCGAATCAGGAGAGAACACTGAAGCTTTCTTT. Full variable domain (outside the CDR3, taken from reference TRBV7-2 and TRBJ1-1): GAGVSQSPSNKVTEKGKDVELRCDPISGHTALYWYRQSLGQGLEFLIYFQGNSAPDKSGLPSDRFSAERTGGSVSTLTIQRTQQEDSAVYLCASSFESGENTEAFFGQGTRLTVV.

This clonotype showed up many times. The chain joins TRBV6-2 or TRBV6-3 to TRBJ1-2, with D possibly matching TRBD1 (5 bases). V lost 2 bases and J lost 4, with 5 bases in between. This CDR3 region has 12 residues. The germline V gene has CDR1 MNHEY and CDR2 SVGEGT. CDR3 nucleotide sequence: TGTGCCAGCAGTTACGGGACCTATGGCTACACCTTC. Amino acids: CASSYGTYGYTF.

The chain is built from TRBV28 and TRBJ2-4; D unresolved. This CDR3 region has 15 residues. The V gene's germline CDR1 is MDHEN and CDR2 SYDVKM. With 4 bases removed from V and 7 bases from J, the gap between germline ends came to 17 bases. CDR3 bases: TGTGCCAGCAGTTCCATTATAGGCATTGGGAACATTCAGTACTTC. Translating it yields CASSSIIGIGNIQYF.

This clonotype was counted ten times or more. J is TRBJ2-3 and V is TRBV20-1, with TRBD2 as a possible D gene (5 bases). Germline CDR1 and CDR2: DFQATT and SNEGSKA (reference sequence). V was cut by 0 bases and J by 6 bases, with 7 bases left in between. The CDR3 consists of 12 residues. The CDR3: CSARDPGDTQYF. The DNA for the CDR3 is TGCAGTGCTAGAGACCCGGGGGATACGCAGTATTTT.

This clonotype has more than one count but fewer than ten. CDR3 residues: CASSPQAGGPPDTQYF. CDR3 DNA sequence: TGTGCCAGCAGCCCCCAAGCGGGGGGGCCCCCAGATACGCAGTATTTT. This chain connects TRBV7-2 to TRBJ2-3; 10 positions match TRBD2. The CDR3 runs 16 residues. Germline V gene data show CDR1 as SGHTA and CDR2 as FQGNSA. V gave up 5 bases and J gave up 4 bases; unmatched junction bases: 9.